The 19 T cell receptor beta chains below were found in one sample sequenced in a study of blood T cells in healthy people across ages (dated by TCRdb to about 2015). Preparation of the library involved 5' RACE. Sequencing was performed on an Illumina HiSeq 2500. The second PCR ran for roughly 6 to 11 cycles and used a J-beta primer mix along with a sample-barcoded 5' primer. Clones were called with MiXCR by TCRdb after fastp trimmed the public reads at Q25, and only in-frame beta chains were retained. Each record represents a unique CDR3 protein, reported with the most common genes and DNA among its rows. The sample includes 1,500,000 or so distinct CDR3 sequences, with less than 45% observed a single time. 4% of the sample is taken by the ten largest. The sequenced sample consisted of blood. Source of these receptors: a woman younger than 35 in good health.

The chain joins TRBV6-6 to TRBJ2-2, with a tentative D call TRBD1 (5 bases). This CDR3 region has 14 residues. Germline V gene data show CDR1 as MNHNY and CDR2 as SVGAGI (reference sequence). The V end lost 5 bases, the J end lost 1 base, and 8 bases lay between the germline ends. CDR3 sequence: CASSTQGNTGELFF. The CDR3 nucleotides read TGTGCCAGCAGTACCCAGGGGAACACCGGGGAGCTGTTTTTT.

This clonotype appeared a few times. The chain recombines TRBV20-1 with TRBJ2-3; 9 nucleotides match TRBD2. Trimming at V came to 6 bases and at J to 4 bases, leaving 11 bases not matched to a gene. Germline CDR1 reads DFQATT; CDR2 reads SNEGSKA (reference sequence). This CDR3 is built from 15 residues. This CDR3 is CSARAGTSPADTQYF. In nucleotides, the CDR3 is TGCAGTGCGCGAGCCGGGACTAGCCCCGCAGATACGCAGTATTTT.

The genes are TRBV29-1 and TRBJ2-7, with 9 bases matching TRBD1. Looked up from germline, CDR1 is SQVTM and CDR2 is ANQGSEA. V was pared by 6 bases and J by 7 bases, with 19 bases of the junction left unmatched. There are 16 residues in the CDR3. CDR3 nucleotide sequence: TGCAGCGTCGTCCCCTTCCGGGACAGGGTGAACAATGAGCAGTACTTC. Its translation is CSVVPFRDRVNNEQYF.

This clonotype was found a few times. The V and J genes are TRBV27 and TRBJ1-2; D possibly corresponds to TRBD1 (6 bases). V was cut by 8 bases and J by 4 bases, with 17 bases left in between. The germline CDR1 and CDR2 sequences are MNHEY and SMNVEV (reference sequence). This CDR3 has 14 residues. CDR3 in amino acids: CASGRGRGSYGYTF. CDR3 DNA sequence: TGTGCCAGCGGCCGCGGCAGGGGTAGCTATGGCTACACCTTC.

Written as DNA, the CDR3 is TGCGCCAGCAGCCGGCAAGCGGGTACCTACAATGAGCAGTTCTTC. Protein: CASSRQAGTYNEQFF. The chain carries TRBV4-1 and TRBJ2-1, with D possibly matching TRBD2 (6 bases). From germline, CDR1 is MGHRA and CDR2 YSYEKL. V was trimmed by 4 bases and J by 2 bases, leaving 12 bases between them. This CDR3 has 15 amino acids.

The chain is built from TRBV6-6 and TRBJ2-4; TRBD2 matches 12 bases. Germline V gene sequence: CDR1 MNHNY, CDR2 SVGAGI (reference sequence). The CDR3 totals 15 residues. V gave up 10 bases and J gave up 9 bases; unmatched junction bases: 13. CDR3: CATSSLAGGQSIQYF. CDR3 in DNA: TGTGCCACCTCCTCCCTAGCGGGGGGGCAAAGCATTCAGTACTTC.

V usage is TRBV20-1 and J usage is TRBJ1-3, with 8 bases that match TRBD1. V lost 3 bases, J lost 2 bases, and 3 bases stayed unmatched. The CDR3 has 14 residues. Germline V lookup: CDR1 DFQATT, CDR2 SNEGSKA (reference sequence). The CDR3 DNA follows: TGCAGTGCTAGCTTGACAGGGGCTGGAAACACCATATATTTT. Translating it yields CSASLTGAGNTIYF.

In its sample, this clonotype was seen a few times. The rearrangement uses TRBV20-1 and TRBJ2-1; no firm D call. Germline V gene sequence: CDR1 DFQATT, CDR2 SNEGSKA (reference sequence). V shed 1 base and J shed 13 bases, with 14 bases lying between them. The CDR3 contains 12 residues. CDR3: CSARGSRKTQFF. The DNA of the CDR3 is TGCAGTGCTAGAGGTAGCCGGAAGACCCAGTTCTTC.

The rearrangement links TRBV20-1 to TRBJ1-1, with 7 bases that match TRBD1. The CDR3 covers 15 residues. J lost 1 base, V lost 4 bases, and 9 bases had no gene match. Germline V lookup: CDR1 DFQATT, CDR2 SNEGSKA (reference sequence). The CDR3 DNA sequence: TGCAGTGCTATCGACAGGGAGCGCGGGAACACTGAAGCTTTCTTT. Translated: CSAIDRERGNTEAFF.

The chain combines TRBV18 with TRBJ1-2, with no clear D. CDR3 length: 15 amino acids. V was clipped by 2 bases and J by 4 bases, with 14 bases between them. In germline, CDR1 is KGHSH, CDR2 LQKENI. CDR3 DNA sequence: TGTGCCAGCTCACCAACGATCGATGTGAGCTATGGCTACACCTTC. Translation gives CASSPTIDVSYGYTF.

This clonotype showed up just a few times. The chain links TRBV3-1 to TRBJ2-1, with TRBD2 identical over 9 bases. There are 16 residues in the CDR3. Germline loops: CDR1 LGHDT, CDR2 YNNKEL (reference sequence). V dropped 5 bases and J dropped 4; count of bases not matched to a gene: 9. The CDR3 region is CASSWLTSGKYNEQFF. In DNA form, the CDR3 reads TGTGCCAGCAGCTGGCTGACTAGCGGAAAGTACAATGAGCAGTTCTTC.

This clonotype was detected a few times. The V and J genes are TRBV6-1 and TRBJ2-1; 11 nucleotides agree with TRBD1. CDR1 and CDR2 from the germline V gene are MNHNS and SASEGT. J lost 3 bases, V lost 7 bases, and 8 bases had no gene match. CDR3 length: 16 residues. The CDR3 nucleotides are TGTGCCAGCACAGAACCGGGACAGGGGGTCTACAATGAGCAGTTCTTC. It encodes CASTEPGQGVYNEQFF.

The V gene is TRBV20-1, the J gene TRBJ1-4; TRBD1 matches 7 bases. CDR1 and CDR2 from the germline V gene are DFQATT and SNEGSKA (reference sequence). The length of the CDR3 is 14 residues. V trimming: 6 bases; J trimming: 6 bases; junction bases outside the gene matches: 10. The CDR3 coding sequence is TGCAGTGCGCGGCCGGGGACAGTAGATGAAAAACTGTTTTTT. This gives the protein CSARPGTVDEKLFF.

This clonotype came up a few times. The chain carries TRBV7-3 and TRBJ2-7, with D possibly TRBD2 on 8 matching bases. Trimming shortened V by 5 bases and J by 7 bases, and 18 bases separated the two germline ends. The germline V gene encodes CDR1 SGHTA and CDR2 FQGTGA. CDR3 length: 14 residues. The CDR3 sequence is CASSRGGGGNEQYF. The CDR3 nucleotides are TGTGCCAGCAGCCGGGGGGGAGGGGGCAATGAGCAGTACTTC. The full variable domain, completed using reference TRBV7-3 and TRBJ2-7, is GAGVSQTPSNKVTEKGKYVELRCDPISGHTALYWYRQSLGQGPEFLIYFQGTGAADDSGLPNDRFFAVRPEGSVSTLKIQRTERGDSAVYLCASSRGGGGNEQYFGPGTRLTVT.

Worth noting for this clonotype: At one boundary the junction diverges from the germline segment, which might be a read error. This chain connects TRBV20-1 to TRBJ2-1; D is tentatively TRBD1 or TRBD2 (6 bases each). The germline V gene has CDR1 DFQATT and CDR2 SNEGSKA (reference sequence). The CDR3 is made up of 14 amino acids. The CDR3 nucleotides are TGCAGTGTTAGAGGGGGGCTGTCCTACAATGAGCAGTTCTTC. Amino acids: CSVRGGLSYNEQFF.

This chain links TRBV12-5 with TRBJ2-5; D gene unclear. The CDR3 covers 14 residues. With 0 bases removed from V and 6 bases from J, the gap between germline ends came to 11 bases. Germline V lookup: CDR1 LGHNT, CDR2 FRNRAP. In nucleotides, the CDR3 is TGTGCTAGTGGTTTGGTAGATTGGTACCAGACCCAGTACTTC. As protein: CASGLVDWYQTQYF.

The J gene is TRBJ2-1, the V gene TRBV7-9, with 9 bases aligning to TRBD2. TRBJ2-7 matches the DNA end more closely, so the J call is doubtful. CDR3 size: 15 residues. The germline V gene encodes CDR1 SEHNR and CDR2 FQNEAQ (reference sequence). CDR3 protein: CASSLGTSVYNEQYF. The DNA for the CDR3 is TGTGCCAGCAGCTTAGGGACTAGCGTTTACAATGAGCAGTACTTC.

Remarks on this clonotype: A much larger clone lies one base from this, so it may be a read error. J is TRBJ2-1 and V is TRBV24-1; 9 bases fit TRBD2. The DNA matches TRBJ2-7 better at its end, which makes the J call doubtful. From germline, CDR1 is KGHDR and CDR2 SFDVKD. This CDR3 region has 16 residues. This CDR3 reads CATSDFTSGPYNEQYF. The CDR3 region has the DNA TGTGCCACCAGTGATTTTACTAGCGGGCCTTACAATGAGCAGTACTTC.

The chain recombines TRBV20-1 with TRBJ2-1; 8 bases align to TRBD2. Germline trimming cut 5 bases from V and 12 bases from J; bases unmatched to any gene: 6. CDR1 and CDR2 from the germline V gene are DFQATT and SNEGSKA (reference sequence). The CDR3 runs to 11 residues. CDR3 DNA: TGCAGTGCTTCGGGGGGGCCGGGGCAGTTCTTC. Translation: CSASGGPGQFF.